A selection of T cell receptor beta chains follows, all from one sample in a study of sequential checkpoint blockade in melanoma. Assay: immunoSEQ multiplex PCR; the TCRdb copy retains only in-frame clones and omits some. The table includes fewer than 25,000 clones, roughly 80% detected once. Sequenced here: CD8+ T cells sorted from blood (inferred from file names), sampled from a patient given nivolumab and ipilimumab in sequence. The receptors originated from a human donor with melanoma. The conserved cysteine and the conserved F or W are not part of the CDR3 here. Each record gives: V gene, J gene, CDR3 protein.

TRBV14	TRBJ2-7	ASSQVKGETVSYEQY
TRBV12-5	TRBJ1-2	ASGLVRRESGSYGYT
TRBV5-4	TRBJ1-6	ASSLDGSSYNSPLH
TRBV28	TRBJ2-1	ASSFPRDTDNEQF
TRBV6-5	TRBJ1-2	ASSYSDRADYGYT
TRBV4-3	TRBJ1-5	ASSPYRAPNQPQH
TRBV28	TRBJ1-4	ASSLLRGKLF
TRBV9	TRBJ2-7	ASSASGGAGYEQY
TRBV10-3	TRBJ2-7	AISESSSGRTHEQY
TRBV27	TRBJ2-3	ASSYAGSSTDTQY
TRBV11-1	TRBJ2-3	ASSQLRTSTDTQY